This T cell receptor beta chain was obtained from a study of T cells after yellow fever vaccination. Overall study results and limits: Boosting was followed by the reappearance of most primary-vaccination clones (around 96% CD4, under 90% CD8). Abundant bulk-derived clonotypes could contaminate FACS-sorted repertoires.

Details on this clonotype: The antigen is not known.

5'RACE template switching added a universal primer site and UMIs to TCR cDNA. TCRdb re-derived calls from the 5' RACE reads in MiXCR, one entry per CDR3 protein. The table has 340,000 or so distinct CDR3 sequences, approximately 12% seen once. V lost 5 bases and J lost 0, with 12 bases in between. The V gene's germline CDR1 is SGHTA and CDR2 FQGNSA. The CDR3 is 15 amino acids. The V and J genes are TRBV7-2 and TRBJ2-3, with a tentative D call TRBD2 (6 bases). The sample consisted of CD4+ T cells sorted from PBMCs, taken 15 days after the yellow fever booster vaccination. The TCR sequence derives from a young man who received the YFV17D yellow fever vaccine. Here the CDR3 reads CASSQGLGSTDTQYF. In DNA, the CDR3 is TGTGCCAGCAGCCAGGGACTCGGAAGCACAGATACGCAGTATTTT.